By sample fraction, the clone carrying this T cell receptor (beta chain) is medium-sized. Its antigen is still unknown. Sequence data for DNA of cultured CD4+ T cells were generated by the Oncomine TCR Beta short-read assay. From the PCR reads, TCRdb called clonotypes with MiXCR, one entry per CDR3 protein. The profile shows 2,000 or so distinct CDR3 sequences, 15% of them singletons. These data are taken from a study of vaccination and CD4 T cells after COVID-19. Overall study context: Four females and six males made up the convalescents, with two Hispanic. The study drew post-COVID samples a median around 100 days after diagnosis (range 35 to 161).

The treatment was: roughly 10-day PBMC culture with coronavirus spike peptide pools or control peptides (ViraFEST assay). CD4+ T cells of the unexposed donor were collected before the COVID-19 pandemic (2011-2018). The TCR originated in a human donor in good health. The specimen was CD4+ T cells from blood, cultured in vitro.

CDR3 in DNA: TGTGCCAGCAGTGTACGACGAGCGGACACCGGGGAGCTGTTTTTT. Residues: CASSVRRADTGELFF. The V and J genes are TRBV6-1 and TRBJ2-2, with D possibly TRBD2 on 5 matching bases. The CDR3 covers 15 residues. With 4 bases removed from V and 3 bases from J, the gap between germline ends came to 12 bases. The germline CDR1 and CDR2 sequences are MNHNS and SASEGT.